Each of the 4 T cell receptor beta chains below was sequenced from the same sample in a study of radiotherapy plus CTLA-4 blockade in lung cancer (dated by TCRdb to 2017 to 2018). The method was the immunoSEQ multiplex PCR assay. As stored in TCRdb, this immuneACCESS dataset retains in-frame rearrangements with V and J assigned. A fraction of the clones does not appear; measured against another copy, unresolved V genes explain less than half of the discrepancy, and the remainder lacks a known reason. The sample table shows around 14,000 clones, and roughly 72% are seen once. Roughly 50% of the sample comes from the top ten. The sequencing used peripheral blood, collected from a patient treated with radiotherapy plus ipilimumab. The receptors were sampled from a human donor with non-small cell lung cancer whose response to radiotherapy plus ipilimumab could not be evaluated.

Only a few counts were recorded for this clone. The V call is TRBV10-3, the J call TRBJ2-7, with 9 bases matching TRBD1. The germline V gene encodes CDR1 ENHRY and CDR2 SYGVKD. CDR3 length equals 15 residues. The ends lost 0 bases at V and 5 bases at J; junction bases unmatched: 5. The CDR3 nucleotides are TGTGCCATCAGTGAGTCGGGACAGGGATACGACGAGCAGTACTTC. It specifies CAISESGQGYDEQYF.

The chain recombines TRBV7-2 with TRBJ2-3; D may be TRBD2 (7 bases). V was cut by 3 bases and J by 11 bases, with 18 bases left in between. This CDR3 comprises 14 residues. Germline CDR1 reads SGHTA; CDR2 reads FQGNSA. The CDR3 protein is CASSFPGGYARQYF. DNA of the CDR3: TGTGCCAGCAGCTTCCCGGGGGGCTACGCTCGGCAGTATTTT. Based on the CDR3 plus reference TRBV7-2 and TRBJ2-3, the full variable domain is GAGVSQSPSNKVTEKGKDVELRCDPISGHTALYWYRQSLGQGLEFLIYFQGNSAPDKSGLPSDRFSAERTGGSVSTLTIQRTQQEDSAVYLCASSFPGGYARQYFGPGTRLTVL.

The chain recombines TRBV10-3 with TRBJ2-1, with 10 bases identical to TRBD2. The germline CDR1 and CDR2 sequences are ENHRY and SYGVKD. Germline trimming cut 3 bases from V and 4 bases from J; bases unmatched to any gene: 3. The CDR3 covers 15 residues. The CDR3 sequence is CAISDGLAEYNEQFF. The DNA of the CDR3 is TGTGCCATCAGTGACGGACTAGCGGAGTACAATGAGCAGTTCTTC.

Only one count was recorded for this clone. The genes are TRBV6-6 and TRBJ1-4, with a possible D match to TRBD1 (5 bases). With 6 bases removed from V and 8 bases from J, the gap between germline ends came to 13 bases. The CDR3 length is 13 residues. Germline V gene sequence: CDR1 MNHNY, CDR2 SVGAGI (reference sequence). CDR3 DNA sequence: TGTGCCAGCAGACAGCTTTCAGGGGAAAAACTGTTTTTT. As protein: CASRQLSGEKLFF.